This TCR beta chain was obtained from a study of cytomegalovirus exposure and HLA in healthy donors. Points from the study as a whole: In a later analysis, at a false discovery rate of 0.05, under 20,000 TCR beta sequences matched HLA alleles.

PCR involved 60 Vbeta and 13 Jbeta primers. The protocol was immunoSEQ multiplex PCR, while the TCRdb copy is restricted to in-frame clones and leaves out a portion. The repertoire consists of 150,000 to 200,000 clones, with 68% occurring once and the leading ten covering around 4.3%. Comments on this clone: Its antigen remains unidentified. At one end the junction does not follow the germline gene, possibly because of a read error. Other DNA sequences within the sample encode an identical CDR3.

The CDR3 spans 16 residues. Germline CDR1 reads SGHTA; CDR2 reads FQGNSA. This sequence joins TRBV7-2 and TRBJ1-6; D unclear. Material for sequencing was PBMCs. This sequence originates from a woman aged 18-30 years in good health and CMV-seropositive. CDR3 region: CASSPTVQVINSPLHF. CDR3 coding DNA: TGTGCCAGCAGCCCTACCGTGCAGGTCATAAATTCCCCCCTCCACTTT.